Here is one T cell receptor (beta chain) with its context. This clonotype was recorded at least ten times. No cognate antigen has been identified for it. Qualities for individual bases were not recorded, and no much larger clone is one base off. This entry is derived from a study of T-cell memory formation after mild COVID-19 (dated by TCRdb to the early 2020s). Background for the entire study: Most TCR sequence clusters were specific to one of the two donors. In a couple of donors, T-cell clones that expanded and contracted after mild COVID-19 were tracked by sequencing TCRalpha and TCRbeta repertoires over time. Two young, previously healthy adult volunteers made up the cohort, one male and one female. Summary of the overall study and its limitations: Clones contracting from day 15 to 85 had balanced CD4/CD8 phenotypes, while a second wave expanding from day 15 to 37 was biased towards CD4+. The second-wave clones that peaked on day 37 were not confirmed to be SARS-CoV-2 specific. The study included only two mild cases, and larger cohorts that include severe cases with pre-infection samples were judged to be necessary. Contracting CD4+ clones were located mainly in the CM and EM memory subsets, whereas CD8+ clones were found to be enriched in EMRA. The detection of some responding clones in pre-infection memory suggests that pre-existing cross-reactive memory T cells joined the SARS-CoV-2 response.

Ficoll-Paque density gradient centrifugation was the method used to isolate PBMCs. V and J lose 4 bases and 4 bases, and a span of 20 bases separates them. CDR1 is given as MGHRA and CDR2 as YSYEKL, both from the germline V gene. From the cysteine up to the phenylalanine, the CDR3 has a length of 17 residues. Solely the CDR3 DNA is kept, with 51 bases framed from the first base. The reads were generated on an Illumina NovaSeq 6000. cDNA libraries for TCRalpha and TCRbeta were prepared by 5'RACE using constant-segment primers, with sample barcodes and unique molecular identifiers added. Trizol reagent was used to extract RNA from every sample. The libraries were amplified in two PCR steps, and the second step added a second sample barcode and Illumina TruSeq adapters. Libraries were sequenced on an Illumina NovaSeq with 2 x 150 bp paired-end reads. Regarding the original processing steps: Reads were demultiplexed and collapsed into UMI-guided consensus sequences with migec v1.2.7. With mixcr v2.1.11, UMI consensuses were aligned to TRA and TRB V and J templates and assembled into clonotypes. A clonotype was counted as expanded or contracted only when both edgeR and NoisET called the clonotype significant, with the noise models trained on biological replicates. edgeR calls used a false discovery rate-adjusted p below 0.01 and a log2 fold-change threshold of 1. As an exploratory analysis of dynamics, max-normalized trajectories of the 1000 most abundant clonotypes were examined with PCA combined with hierarchical clustering. Separately sequenced CD4+ and CD8+ repertoires were used to assign the CD4 or CD8 phenotype of responding clones. The public reads were run again by TCRdb, first through fastp at Q25 and then through MiXCR, and only productive beta chains were kept. A single entry per CDR3 protein holds the most common genes and DNA from its merged rows. Clone size and V and J calls follow TCRdb, not the original study. Recorded for this sample are roughly 450,000 distinct CDR3 sequences; roughly 18% of them occurred a single time. The ten biggest clones cover roughly a fifth of the sample.

The rearranged segments are TRBV4-1 and TRBJ1-3; a tentative D call is TRBD1 (5 bases match). The TCR comes from a man aged 18 to 30 who had mild COVID-19 (a few samples of this study predate the infection). The sample titles of this study are shuffled in the database, so cell type and time point are left out; the donor was told from shared clones. Sequences were obtained from PBMCs or a T cell subset sorted from them (not recorded which). At the DNA level, the sequence is TGCGCCAGCAGCCGGGCAGGGCTAATACTACGCGGAAACACCATATATTTT. Its product reads: CASSRAGLILRGNTIYF.